The 20 T cell receptor beta chains reported below all come from one sample, sequenced in a study of blood T cells in healthy people across ages. The use of a sample-barcoded 5' primer and a J-beta primer mix characterized a second PCR of roughly 7 to 11 cycles. MiXCR, applied by TCRdb to the 5' RACE reads, yields one record per CDR3 protein. This table has 2 million or so distinct CDR3 sequences, about 49% appearing once. Sample: blood. The receptors originated from a woman in her thirties or forties in good health.

Note on this clonotype: Compared with germline, one end of the junction differs, possibly owing to a read error. The gene calls are TRBV9 and TRBJ2-1; 7 nucleotides align to TRBD2. The CDR3 length is 17 residues. CDR1 SGDLS and CDR2 YYNGEE come from the germline V gene. CDR3 in amino acids: CASSTPLALASYNERFF. CDR3 bases: TGTGCCAGCAGCACCCCACTAGCGTTGGCCTCCTACAATGAGCGGTTCTTC.

Details on this clonotype: At one boundary the junction diverges from the germline segment, which might be a read error. The chain carries TRBV18 and TRBJ2-7; D not resolved. CDR3 length equals 15 residues. Germline lookup yields CDR1 KGHSH and CDR2 LQKENI. CDR3 DNA sequence: TGTGCCAACTCACCACCGGTTCCGACCTCCTACGAGCAGTACTTC. Translation: CANSPPVPTSYEQYF.

The chain carries TRBV18 and TRBJ1-4, with D possibly TRBD1 on 5 matching bases. V lost 2 bases, J lost 1 base, and 5 bases lay in between. The V gene's germline CDR1 is KGHSH and CDR2 LQKENI. The CDR3 sequence is 14 residues long. The CDR3 DNA reads as TGTGCCAGCTCACCAAGGGGAACTAATGAAAAACTGTTTTTT. Protein product: CASSPRGTNEKLFF.

This clonotype was found a few times. In DNA, the CDR3 is TGTGCCAGCAGCTTGCAACTAGTGGGCACAGATACGCAGTATTTT. The encoded protein is CASSLQLVGTDTQYF. The chain carries TRBV7-3 and TRBJ2-3; D possibly corresponds to TRBD2 (5 bases). V lost 3 bases to trimming and J lost 1 base, with 11 bases between them. Germline values: CDR1 SGHTA, CDR2 FQGTGA. This CDR3 has 15 amino acids. The variable domain in full, with the rest retrieved from reference TRBV7-3 and TRBJ2-3, is GAGVSQTPSNKVTEKGKYVELRCDPISGHTALYWYRQSLGQGPEFLIYFQGTGAADDSGLPNDRFFAVRPEGSVSTLKIQRTERGDSAVYLCASSLQLVGTDTQYFGPGTRLTVL.

The J gene is TRBJ2-3, the V gene TRBV7-2; 8 bases align to TRBD2. V was pared by 6 bases and J by 1 base, with 6 bases of the junction left unmatched. Germline CDR1 is SGHTA and CDR2 is FQGNSA. This CDR3 contains 15 residues. The CDR3 DNA is TGTGCCAGCAGTTTACAAGCGGGGGGCACAGATACGCAGTATTTT. Translated, it gives CASSLQAGGTDTQYF. Full variable domain (rest looked up from reference TRBV7-2 and TRBJ2-3): GAGVSQSPSNKVTEKGKDVELRCDPISGHTALYWYRQSLGQGLEFLIYFQGNSAPDKSGLPSDRFSAERTGGSVSTLTIQRTQQEDSAVYLCASSLQAGGTDTQYFGPGTRLTVL.

In its sample, this clonotype was seen a few times. The gene calls are TRBV20-1 and TRBJ1-2; 11 bases fit TRBD1. CDR3 length: 13 amino acids. The V segment lost 3 bases and the J segment 8 bases; nucleotides outside the gene matches: 5. The germline V gene has CDR1 DFQATT and CDR2 SNEGSKA (reference sequence). CDR3: CSASWGQGDGYTF. The CDR3 coding sequence is TGCAGTGCTAGTTGGGGACAGGGGGACGGCTACACCTTC.

This clonotype was seen a few times. The rearrangement uses TRBV4-1 and TRBJ2-6, with TRBD2 matching over 8 bases. The CDR3 consists of 16 residues. V trimming: 4 bases; J trimming: 2 bases; junction bases outside the gene matches: 4. Germline V lookup: CDR1 MGHRA, CDR2 YSYEKL. The CDR3 sequence: CASSLLGLAGANVLTF. DNA for the CDR3: TGCGCCAGCAGCCTCCTGGGACTAGCTGGGGCCAACGTCCTGACTTTC.

This clonotype appeared a few times. The rearrangement uses TRBV4-2 and TRBJ2-7; 8 bases are shared with TRBD1. The CDR3 is made up of 15 amino acids. V was pared by 0 bases and J by 2 bases, with 3 bases of the junction left unmatched. In germline, CDR1 is LGHNA, CDR2 YNFKEQ. DNA of the CDR3: TGTGCCAGCAGCCAAGAATGGACAGGGCCCTACGAGCAGTACTTC. Translating gives CASSQEWTGPYEQYF.

As to this clonotype: A single base separates this from a much larger clone, so it may be a read error. The chain couples TRBV15 to TRBJ2-3, with unresolved D. The CDR3 covers 13 residues. Germline CDR1 and CDR2: LNHNV and YYDKDF (reference sequence). Trimming left V 0 bases short and J 5 bases short, with 6 bases between. Written as DNA, the CDR3 is TGTGCCACCAGCAGAGATAAAGGAGATACGCAGTATTTT. This sequence encodes CATSRDKGDTQYF.

This chain uses TRBV27 with TRBJ1-2, with TRBD1 matching over 8 bases. The trim removed 5 bases at V and 4 bases at J, leaving 12 bases unmatched. This CDR3 is built from 16 residues. Germline-derived CDR1 and CDR2 are MNHEY and SMNVEV (reference sequence). CDR3: CASSRSRQGFGYGYTF. In DNA, the CDR3 is TGTGCCAGCAGTAGGTCTCGACAGGGGTTCGGCTATGGCTACACCTTC.

This chain uses TRBV29-1 with TRBJ1-2, with D maybe TRBD1 (5 bases). V was clipped by 3 bases and J by 0 bases, with 11 bases between them. CDR1 is SQVTM and CDR2 is ANQGSEA in the germline V gene. The CDR3 sequence is 14 residues long. In DNA, the CDR3 is TGCAGCGTTGATCGTAGGGGTACTAACTATGGCTACACCTTC. Its translation: CSVDRRGTNYGYTF.

There are a few counts of this clonotype. The genes are TRBV12-3 or TRBV12-4 and TRBJ2-3; D call uncertain. Trimming removed 4 bases from V and 3 bases from J, with 14 bases in between. This CDR3 comprises 15 residues. Written as DNA, the CDR3 is TGTGCCAGCAGTTCAAAAGGTCTAGTTACAGATACGCAGTATTTT. Translating it yields CASSSKGLVTDTQYF.

There are a few counts of this clonotype. The V and J genes are TRBV20-1 and TRBJ2-3; TRBD2 aligns across 10 bases. Germline V gene data show CDR1 as DFQATT and CDR2 as SNEGSKA (reference sequence). The CDR3 sequence is 15 residues long. J was trimmed by 3 bases and V by 6 bases; bases with no gene match: 9. The DNA of the CDR3 is TGCAGTGCCGCCCCACTAGCGGGGCGGACAGATACGCAGTATTTT. Translated: CSAAPLAGRTDTQYF.

This sequence joins TRBV6-2 or TRBV6-3 and TRBJ2-3, with D uncertain. The V gene's germline CDR1 is MNHEY and CDR2 SVGEGT. The V end was cut by 6 bases, the J end by 8 bases, with 15 bases between. The CDR3 runs to 13 residues. In DNA form, the CDR3 reads TGTGCCAGCAGCCACGGAGATGTTGGTACGCAGTATTTT. This sequence encodes CASSHGDVGTQYF.

The J gene is TRBJ2-1, the V gene TRBV20-1, with 10 bases that match TRBD2. V shed 0 bases, J shed 4 bases, and the junction held 6 bases outside the gene matches. Germline CDR1 DFQATT, CDR2 SNEGSKA (reference sequence). This CDR3 is 16 amino acids long. CDR3 nucleotides: TGCAGTGCTAGAGATTTTAGCGGGGGGCCTTACAATGAGCAGTTCTTC. Translation: CSARDFSGGPYNEQFF.

In its sample, this clonotype was seen a few times. This sequence joins TRBV27 and TRBJ2-7; D possibly corresponds to TRBD2 (6 bases). Trimming stripped 0 bases from V and 5 bases from J, with 17 bases between. The CDR3 runs to 16 residues. CDR1 is MNHEY and CDR2 is SMNVEV in the germline V gene (reference sequence). The CDR3, as DNA: TGTGCCAGCAGTTTATCGCCGACGGGAGTGCGCGACGAGCAGTACTTC. It yields the protein CASSLSPTGVRDEQYF.

The gene calls are TRBV4-3 and TRBJ1-2; D not resolved. CDR1 LGHNA and CDR2 YSLEER come from the germline V gene. Deletions cut 3 bases from V and 6 bases from J, with 17 bases between. The CDR3 is 15 amino acids. CDR3: CASSQVPVAGNGYTF. In DNA, the CDR3 is TGCGCCAGCAGCCAGGTCCCGGTGGCGGGGAATGGCTACACCTTC.

The gene calls are TRBV29-1 and TRBJ2-3, with D unclear. CDR1 SQVTM and CDR2 ANQGSEA come from the germline V gene. Between the trimmed V and J ends, which lost 5 bases and 0 bases, there was a span of 6 bases. This CDR3 comprises 12 residues. CDR3: CSVLSSTDTQYF. Written as DNA, the CDR3 is TGCAGCGTTCTCTCTAGCACAGATACGCAGTATTTT.

This sequence joins TRBV13 and TRBJ2-1; D perhaps matches TRBD2 (6 bases). The CDR3 consists of 14 residues. Trimming took off 5 bases at V and 6 bases at J, with 14 bases between the two ends. Germline V gene sequence: CDR1 PRHDT, CDR2 FYEKMQ (reference sequence). This CDR3 reads CASSPSGGVNEQFF. CDR3 coding DNA: TGTGCCAGCAGCCCCTCCGGGGGTGTCAATGAGCAGTTCTTC.

The chain has TRBV7-2 and TRBJ2-4, with a possible D match to TRBD1 (5 bases). The CDR3 contains 17 residues. The germline gives CDR1 SGHTA, CDR2 FQGNSA. V was cut by 0 bases and J by 3 bases, with 15 bases left in between. CDR3 residues: CASSLADAMTVKNIQYF. In DNA, the CDR3 is TGTGCCAGCAGCTTAGCAGATGCGATGACAGTCAAAAACATTCAGTACTTC. Together with reference TRBV7-2 and TRBJ2-4, the CDR3 gives the full variable domain: GAGVSQSPSNKVTEKGKDVELRCDPISGHTALYWYRQSLGQGLEFLIYFQGNSAPDKSGLPSDRFSAERTGGSVSTLTIQRTQQEDSAVYLCASSLADAMTVKNIQYFGAGTRLSVL.